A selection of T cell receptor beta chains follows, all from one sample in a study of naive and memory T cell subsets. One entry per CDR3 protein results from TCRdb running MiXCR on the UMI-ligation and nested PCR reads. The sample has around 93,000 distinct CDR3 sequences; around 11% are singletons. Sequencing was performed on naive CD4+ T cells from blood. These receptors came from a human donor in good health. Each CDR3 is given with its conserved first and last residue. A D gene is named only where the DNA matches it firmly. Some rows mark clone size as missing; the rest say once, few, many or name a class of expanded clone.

CDR3aa: CASSLVRVTPRADTQYF
abundance: NA
v_gene: TRBV5-6
j_gene: TRBJ2-3
d_gene: NA

CDR3aa: CAWTDGVSTGELFF
abundance: NA
v_gene: TRBV30
j_gene: TRBJ2-2
d_gene: NA

CDR3aa: CASSPREGPAEQYF
abundance: NA
v_gene: TRBV27
j_gene: TRBJ2-7
d_gene: NA

CDR3aa: CSVAGRVGEPFF
abundance: NA
v_gene: TRBV29-1
j_gene: TRBJ2-2
d_gene: NA

CDR3aa: CASSRFPAGQGASGDGYTF
abundance: few
v_gene: TRBV18
j_gene: TRBJ1-2
d_gene: TRBD1

CDR3aa: CASSSGLAGWAETQYF
abundance: many
v_gene: TRBV28
j_gene: TRBJ2-5
d_gene: TRBD2

CDR3aa: CASSDGTSGNYEQYF
abundance: few
v_gene: TRBV6-2/TRBV6-3
j_gene: TRBJ2-7
d_gene: TRBD2

CDR3aa: CASSYTGGAAKNIQYF
abundance: many
v_gene: TRBV6-2/TRBV6-3
j_gene: TRBJ2-4
d_gene: TRBD1

CDR3aa: CASKPTYNSPLHF
abundance: NA
v_gene: TRBV2
j_gene: TRBJ1-6
d_gene: NA

CDR3aa: CASRTRDHNEQFF
abundance: NA
v_gene: TRBV7-2
j_gene: TRBJ2-1
d_gene: TRBD2

CDR3aa: CASSIVAGVVTGELFF
abundance: few
v_gene: TRBV12-3/TRBV12-4
j_gene: TRBJ2-2
d_gene: TRBD2

CDR3aa: CASSPPIPGQGADTQYF
abundance: NA
v_gene: TRBV18
j_gene: TRBJ2-3
d_gene: TRBD1

CDR3aa: CASRKGPEETQYF
abundance: NA
v_gene: TRBV12-3/TRBV12-4
j_gene: TRBJ2-5
d_gene: NA

CDR3aa: CASSVGGISTDTQYF
abundance: many
v_gene: TRBV25-1
j_gene: TRBJ2-3
d_gene: NA

CDR3aa: CASSLAKEMNTEAFF
abundance: NA
v_gene: TRBV5-1
j_gene: TRBJ1-1
d_gene: NA

CDR3aa: CASRLKPRDGGYTF
abundance: NA
v_gene: TRBV19
j_gene: TRBJ1-2
d_gene: NA

CDR3aa: CASQPDLTDTQYF
abundance: few
v_gene: TRBV28
j_gene: TRBJ2-3
d_gene: NA

CDR3aa: CASSQIGQGPYYTF
abundance: NA
v_gene: TRBV9
j_gene: TRBJ1-2
d_gene: TRBD1

CDR3aa: CASSSRDGASYEQYF
abundance: NA
v_gene: TRBV21-1
j_gene: TRBJ2-7
d_gene: NA

CDR3aa: CASSLSSGDEKLFF
abundance: NA
v_gene: TRBV7-9
j_gene: TRBJ1-4
d_gene: NA

CDR3aa: CASGGGCTDEQYF
abundance: NA
v_gene: TRBV21-1
j_gene: TRBJ2-7
d_gene: NA

CDR3aa: CASSQGGGRANEKLFF
abundance: few
v_gene: TRBV3-1
j_gene: TRBJ1-4
d_gene: NA

CDR3aa: CASRTTGGAYEQYF
abundance: few
v_gene: TRBV7-2
j_gene: TRBJ2-7
d_gene: NA

CDR3aa: CSVPGVGRNYEQYF
abundance: NA
v_gene: TRBV29-1
j_gene: TRBJ2-7
d_gene: NA

CDR3aa: CATQGGLGGYTF
abundance: few
v_gene: TRBV28
j_gene: TRBJ1-2
d_gene: NA

CDR3aa: CSARDGQSYQESQYF
abundance: NA
v_gene: TRBV20-1
j_gene: TRBJ2-5
d_gene: NA

CDR3aa: CGIRKGLRRFF
abundance: many
v_gene: TRBV12-3/TRBV12-4
j_gene: TRBJ2-1
d_gene: NA

CDR3aa: CASAHYNEQFF
abundance: many
v_gene: TRBV2
j_gene: TRBJ2-1
d_gene: NA

CDR3aa: CAWILRTGGVNDYGYTF
abundance: NA
v_gene: TRBV30
j_gene: TRBJ1-2
d_gene: TRBD1

CDR3aa: CSVEPRLNNYGYTF
abundance: few
v_gene: TRBV29-1
j_gene: TRBJ1-2
d_gene: NA

CDR3aa: CASSRHGPGTNTEAFF
abundance: many
v_gene: TRBV18
j_gene: TRBJ1-1
d_gene: NA

CDR3aa: CASSVDSSSYEQYF
abundance: many
v_gene: TRBV9
j_gene: TRBJ2-7
d_gene: NA

CDR3aa: CASSENRGNSYEQFF
abundance: few
v_gene: TRBV2
j_gene: TRBJ2-1
d_gene: TRBD1

CDR3aa: CASRQPGAEAFF
abundance: few
v_gene: TRBV2
j_gene: TRBJ1-1
d_gene: NA

CDR3aa: CASRPGGGFSYEQYF
abundance: NA
v_gene: TRBV7-2
j_gene: TRBJ2-7
d_gene: TRBD2

CDR3aa: CSGFRDREKKLFF
abundance: few
v_gene: TRBV29-1
j_gene: TRBJ1-4
d_gene: TRBD1

CDR3aa: CASSLAQGPGGNEQYF
abundance: NA
v_gene: TRBV7-2
j_gene: TRBJ2-7
d_gene: TRBD1

CDR3aa: CASSWASGRSSYEQYF
abundance: few
v_gene: TRBV5-1
j_gene: TRBJ2-7
d_gene: TRBD2

CDR3aa: CASSDRVNQPQHF
abundance: once
v_gene: TRBV7-2
j_gene: TRBJ1-5
d_gene: TRBD1

CDR3aa: CASSLARPADTQYF
abundance: NA
v_gene: TRBV27
j_gene: TRBJ2-3
d_gene: NA

CDR3aa: CATSPGGSPHEQYF
abundance: few
v_gene: TRBV6-2/TRBV6-3
j_gene: TRBJ2-7
d_gene: TRBD2

CDR3aa: CASSGGGPNQPQHF
abundance: few
v_gene: TRBV7-9
j_gene: TRBJ1-5
d_gene: NA

CDR3aa: CASSLAGGDTEAFF
abundance: NA
v_gene: TRBV5-4
j_gene: TRBJ1-1
d_gene: NA

CDR3aa: CASSLDRTGGSPLHF
abundance: few
v_gene: TRBV11-2
j_gene: TRBJ1-6
d_gene: TRBD1

CDR3aa: CAISERGGSYEQYF
abundance: NA
v_gene: TRBV10-3
j_gene: TRBJ2-7
d_gene: NA

CDR3aa: CASSQAGTGSNNEQFF
abundance: many
v_gene: TRBV4-3
j_gene: TRBJ2-1
d_gene: TRBD1

CDR3aa: CASSPGTSGIYEQYF
abundance: many
v_gene: TRBV7-2
j_gene: TRBJ2-7
d_gene: TRBD2

CDR3aa: CASRDLSESKFF
abundance: few
v_gene: TRBV6-1
j_gene: TRBJ2-1
d_gene: NA

CDR3aa: CASSSLAGLETQYF
abundance: NA
v_gene: TRBV5-1
j_gene: TRBJ2-5
d_gene: TRBD2

CDR3aa: CAISGIGAQPQHF
abundance: NA
v_gene: TRBV10-3
j_gene: TRBJ1-5
d_gene: NA

CDR3aa: CASSLRRRGGVTGELFF
abundance: NA
v_gene: TRBV7-2
j_gene: TRBJ2-2
d_gene: TRBD2

CDR3aa: CASSLSGKEPQHF
abundance: NA
v_gene: TRBV28
j_gene: TRBJ1-5
d_gene: NA

CDR3aa: CASSLVSSTDFSYNEQFF
abundance: few
v_gene: TRBV27
j_gene: TRBJ2-1
d_gene: NA

CDR3aa: CSVASGASGANVLTF
abundance: many
v_gene: TRBV29-1
j_gene: TRBJ2-6
d_gene: NA

CDR3aa: CASSLRGGGELFF
abundance: many
v_gene: TRBV5-6
j_gene: TRBJ2-2
d_gene: NA

CDR3aa: CASSELGRTDTQYF
abundance: NA
v_gene: TRBV25-1
j_gene: TRBJ2-3
d_gene: NA

CDR3aa: CASSTRGGETQYF
abundance: few
v_gene: TRBV7-8
j_gene: TRBJ2-5
d_gene: NA